The 13 T cell receptor beta chains below all came from one sample that was sequenced in a study of cytomegalovirus exposure and HLA in healthy donors. Clones were read by immunoSEQ multiplex PCR, and TCRdb kept only the in-frame ones, dropping some. Of fewer than 400,000 clones listed, roughly 89% were seen once; the top ten hold under 0.85%. Sequenced material: PBMCs. These receptors all stem from a woman aged 18-29 years in good health and CMV-seronegative.

The chain employs TRBV7-4 and TRBJ2-7; 8 bases align to TRBD2. V shed 3 bases and J 3 bases; nucleotides not matched to a gene: 10. CDR1 and CDR2 (germline): SGHVT, SQSDAQ. This CDR3 spans 16 amino acids. The CDR3 DNA is TGTGCCAGCAGCTTCCATGGAGCCAGCGGGAGCTACGAGCAGTACTTC. Its translation is CASSFHGASGSYEQYF.

A few counts support this clone. The genes are TRBV29-1 and TRBJ2-2; 7 nucleotides line up with TRBD1. This CDR3 has 14 residues. Germline CDR1 is SQVTM and CDR2 is ANQGSEA. The CDR3 is CSGTTGLDTGELFF. The DNA of the CDR3 is TGCAGTGGGACGACAGGGTTGGACACCGGGGAGCTGTTTTTT.

The gene calls are TRBV5-1 and TRBJ2-3; D perhaps matches TRBD2 (6 bases). The CDR3 has 15 amino acids. V shed 2 bases and J shed 2 bases, with 12 bases lying between them. The germline V gene has CDR1 SGHRS and CDR2 YFSETQ. CDR3 in amino acids: CASSLSGLLTDTQYF. The CDR3 bases are TGCGCCAGCAGCTTATCGGGACTCCTCACAGATACGCAGTATTTT.

This clone has just one count. The V gene is TRBV19, the J gene TRBJ2-7; D perhaps matches TRBD2 (6 bases). There are 13 residues in the CDR3. Trimming left V 3 bases short and J 4 bases short, with 10 bases between. CDR1 and CDR2 from the germline V gene are LNHDA and SQIVND (reference sequence). DNA of the CDR3: TGTGCCAGTAGTATGCTAGCGTCATACGAGCAGTACTTC. This encodes CASSMLASYEQYF. Supplemented by reference TRBV19 and TRBJ2-7, the full variable domain reads DGGITQSPKYLFRKEGQNVTLSCEQNLNHDAMYWYRQDPGQGLRLIYYSQIVNDFQKGDIAEGYSVSREKKESFPLTVTSAQKNPTAFYLCASSMLASYEQYFGPGTRLTVT.

The J gene is TRBJ2-7, the V gene TRBV2; 9 bases are a match to TRBD1. The CDR3 length is 14 residues. Germline loops: CDR1 SNHLY, CDR2 FYNNEI. Trimming took 6 bases from V and 6 from J; bases not matched to a gene: 9. The DNA of the CDR3 is TGTGCCAGCAGAAGAACAGGGGGCTTTCCCGAGCAGTACTTC. This encodes CASRRTGGFPEQYF.

J is TRBJ2-3 and V is TRBV5-6; 14 bases agree with TRBD2. The CDR3 runs 18 residues. Germline CDR1 SGHDT, CDR2 YYEEEE. The junction had 8 bases not matched to a gene; V was cut back by 4 bases and J by 1 base. The CDR3 nucleotides read TGTGCCAGCAGCCACGGACTAGCGGGAGGCTATGGCACAGATACGCAGTATTTT. Protein product: CASSHGLAGGYGTDTQYF.

The chain couples TRBV28 to TRBJ1-1, with D unclear. Trimming left V 3 bases short and J 3 bases short, with 11 bases between. This CDR3 contains 14 residues. Germline V gene lookup returns CDR1 MDHEN and CDR2 SYDVKM. For the CDR3, the DNA is TGTGCCAGCAGTTTCGGGTCGATCTACACTGAAGCTTTCTTT. Translating gives CASSFGSIYTEAFF.

The rearrangement uses TRBV5-1 and TRBJ2-1; perhaps TRBD2 as D (5 bases). Looked up from germline, CDR1 is SGHRS and CDR2 is YFSETQ. This CDR3 comprises 17 residues. Trimming left V 0 bases short and J 6 bases short, with 19 bases between. CDR3 in amino acids: CASSLAYGESYGNEQFF. Written as DNA, the CDR3 is TGCGCCAGCAGCTTGGCATACGGGGAGAGCTACGGCAATGAGCAGTTCTTC.

The genes are TRBV29-1 and TRBJ2-1, with TRBD2 matching 7 bases. CDR1 and CDR2 from the germline V gene are SQVTM and ANQGSEA. CDR3 size: 15 residues. Losses at the gene ends were 7 bases for V and 6 bases for J; bases not matched to a gene: 15. CDR3 in amino acids: CSGTLGGLTSNEQFF. The CDR3 nucleotides are TGCAGCGGGACGCTGGGGGGGTTGACTAGCAATGAGCAGTTCTTC.

The chain is built from TRBV4-3 and TRBJ2-1; the D gene is possibly TRBD1 (6 bases). There are 17 residues in the CDR3. Germline loops: CDR1 LGHNA, CDR2 YSLEER. V shed 0 bases and J shed 4 bases, with 16 bases lying between them. The CDR3 sequence: CASSQESGALGYNEQFF. The CDR3 nucleotides read TGCGCCAGCAGCCAAGAGTCAGGGGCTTTAGGTTACAATGAGCAGTTCTTC.

The V and J genes are TRBV11-1 and TRBJ2-3; tentative D call: TRBD2 (6 bases). Trimming left V 7 bases short and J 2 bases short, with 19 bases between. The length of the CDR3 is 16 residues. CDR1 is SGHAT, CDR2 FQDESV, per germline (reference sequence). CDR3 nucleotide sequence: TGTGCCAGCACCCCACATGGGGGGTCGGTCACAGATACGCAGTATTTT. Translating gives CASTPHGGSVTDTQYF.

This clone has just a few counts. This chain connects TRBV5-1 to TRBJ2-2; D is perhaps TRBD1 (5 bases). Germline values: CDR1 SGHRS, CDR2 YFSETQ. The CDR3 consists of 15 residues. Trimming cost V 1 base and J 0 bases, with 7 bases left between them. The CDR3 region is CASSLQGTNTGELFF. The CDR3 nucleotides are TGCGCCAGCAGCTTGCAGGGAACGAACACCGGGGAGCTGTTTTTT.

The J gene is TRBJ2-1, the V gene TRBV27; D is unresolved. V was pared by 6 bases and J by 1 base, with 10 bases between. The CDR3 sequence is 14 residues long. CDR1 is MNHEY and CDR2 is SMNVEV in the germline V gene (reference sequence). The CDR3 DNA follows: TGTGCCAGCAGCCCCCCCGGGTCCTACAATGAGCAGTTCTTC. Translation gives CASSPPGSYNEQFF.